This T cell receptor beta chain appears in the sequencing data of a study of blood T cell repertoires in COVID-19. Across the study: Whether acute or convalescent, the COVID-19 samples came from the United States, Italy and Spain.

As handled by the study authors: For nucleated cells, counts were estimated from reference gene primer amplification. Sequencing was performed with immunoSEQ multiplex PCR; in TCRdb, only in-frame clones are kept and a portion is missing. V, J and clone size derive from that table, while D and trimming were established from the DNA sequence. This table holds approximately 130,000 clones, about four fifths found once. The V and J ends lost 1 base and 4 bases, in that order; junction bases with no gene match: 6. The V gene's germline CDR1 is LGHNA and CDR2 YNFKEQ. This CDR3 has 15 residues. Cohorts were based on clinical histories the participants reported. Cohort 3 recovered donors had two negative PCRs, clearance, or symptom resolution.

V is TRBV4-2 and J is TRBJ2-5; 7 nucleotides line up with TRBD1. Material for sequencing was PBMCs or T cells enriched from blood (not recorded which). This clonotype was obtained from a man aged 25-45 years who had recovered from COVID-19. In DNA, the CDR3 is TGTGCCAGCAGCCAAGGGGCAGGGGGAATAGAGACCCAGTACTTC. This translates into CASSQGAGGIETQYF.